Below, one T cell receptor (beta chain) is given with its context. Antigen specificity is unknown. This sample stems from a study of T cell responses to AZD1222 COVID-19 vaccine. Assay: immunoSEQ multiplex PCR; the TCRdb copy retains only in-frame clones and omits some. The sample contains some 66,000 clones, approximately 84% of which appear only once. The study's findings and limits: With dominance at 160-218 and 743-854, vaccine-associated CD4 TCRs spanned spike.

The TCR comes from an adult in good health. Source: peripheral blood, taken on day 0 of AZD1222 vaccination.

CDR3 region: CASSQGGLGYEQYF. CDR3 DNA: TGTGCCAGCAGCCAAGGTGGGCTGGGCTACGAGCAGTACTTC. The chain couples TRBV4-2 to TRBJ2-7; D unclear. Germline assignment: CDR1 LGHNA and CDR2 YNFKEQ. The CDR3 consists of 14 residues. Trimming pared 1 base from V and 3 bases from J, leaving 10 bases between.